The 15 T cell receptor beta chains given below trace back to one sample, sequenced in a study of technical replicates of blood from a handful of donors. TCRdb keeps only in-frame clones here, not all; method: immunoSEQ multiplex PCR. Of some 82,000 clones listed, roughly 93% are singletons. Sequencing was performed on T cells isolated from PBMCs. These receptors originate from a human donor in good health.

This chain joins TRBV4-1 and TRBJ1-1, with 10 bases aligning to TRBD1. Trimming took 1 base from V and 1 from J; bases not matched to a gene: 0. Germline lookup yields CDR1 MGHRA and CDR2 YSYEKL. The CDR3 is 15 residues long. CDR3 DNA: TGCGCCAGCAGCCAAGGGGACAGGGGGAACACTGAAGCTTTCTTT. It is translated as CASSQGDRGNTEAFF.

The chain couples TRBV5-5 to TRBJ2-7; maybe TRBD2 (6 bases). Germline-derived CDR1 and CDR2 are SGHKS and YYEKEE (reference sequence). The CDR3 length is 14 residues. The V end lost 4 bases, the J end lost 0 bases, and 11 bases lay between the germline ends. Here the CDR3 reads CASSLPTSSYEQYF. The DNA for the CDR3 is TGTGCCAGCAGCCTCCCGACTAGCTCCTACGAGCAGTACTTC.

The rearrangement uses TRBV27 and TRBJ2-7, with a weak D call TRBD1 (6 bases). Trimming took off 6 bases at V and 4 bases at J, with 16 bases between the two ends. The CDR3 is made up of 14 amino acids. Germline CDR1 MNHEY, CDR2 SMNVEV (reference sequence). The CDR3 protein is CASSLAAGVYEQYF. The CDR3 DNA reads TGTGCCAGCAGCCTTGCCGCAGGGGTTTACGAGCAGTACTTC.

The sample holds one count of this clone. The chain combines TRBV28 with TRBJ2-1, with D unclear. Germline values: CDR1 MDHEN, CDR2 SYDVKM. V lost 6 bases and J 1 base, leaving 10 bases between the germline ends. This CDR3 has 14 amino acids. The CDR3 loop reads CASRLLGSYNEQFF. The DNA of the CDR3 is TGTGCCAGCAGGCTCCTAGGTTCCTACAATGAGCAGTTCTTC.

The gene calls are TRBV6-5 and TRBJ1-2, with 10 bases aligning to TRBD1. V lost 6 bases to trimming and J lost 8 bases; unmatched junction nucleotides: 6. The CDR3 has 13 residues. Germline V gene data show CDR1 as MNHEY and CDR2 as SVGAGI. The CDR3 reads CASRSRDRGGYTF. DNA of the CDR3: TGTGCCAGCAGATCTCGGGACAGGGGAGGCTACACCTTC.

This chain joins TRBV4-3 and TRBJ2-1; 9 positions match TRBD2. CDR1 and CDR2 from the germline V gene are LGHNA and YSLEER. The CDR3 covers 16 residues. With V trimmed by 0 bases and J by 7 bases, 7 bases remained unmatched. In DNA, the CDR3 is TGCGCCAGCAGCCAAGATCTAAGACTAGCGGTGAATGAGCAGTTCTTC. It encodes CASSQDLRLAVNEQFF.

The rearrangement uses TRBV10-3 and TRBJ2-5; D perhaps matches TRBD2 (7 bases). This CDR3 spans 18 amino acids. V lost 2 bases to trimming and J lost 4 bases, with 23 bases between them. Germline lookup yields CDR1 ENHRY and CDR2 SYGVKD. The CDR3 DNA sequence: TGTGCCATCAGTGAGCCGATAGATAGGGGGAGGGCCAGAGAGACCCAGTACTTC. Protein product: CAISEPIDRGRARETQYF.

This rearrangement joins TRBV6-5 to TRBJ1-5, with a tentative D call TRBD1 (6 bases). V gave up 6 bases and J gave up 7 bases, with 16 bases separating them. The germline gives CDR1 MNHEY, CDR2 SVGAGI. The CDR3 runs 14 residues. The DNA for the CDR3 is TGTGCCAGCAGACAGACAGGATCCCCCCAGCCCCAGCATTTT. Encoded protein: CASRQTGSPQPQHF.

The rearrangement uses TRBV10-1 and TRBJ2-7; TRBD1 might be the D (6 bases). The germline V gene encodes CDR1 WNHNN and CDR2 SYGVQD (reference sequence). CDR3 length: 14 residues. The V end was cut by 4 bases, the J end by 0 bases, with 10 bases between. The CDR3 protein is CASSGDTSSYEQYF. For the CDR3, the DNA is TGCGCCAGCAGTGGGGACACGAGCTCCTACGAGCAGTACTTC.

V gene TRBV30 combines with J gene TRBJ1-2; 9 bases are a match to TRBD1. Per germline, CDR1 GTSNPN and CDR2 SVGIG (reference sequence). This CDR3 is 13 amino acids long. The junction had 7 bases not matched to a gene; V was cut back by 5 bases and J by 6 bases. This chain's CDR3 is CAWGTGSGDGYTF. The CDR3 nucleotides are TGTGCCTGGGGGACAGGGAGTGGGGATGGCTACACCTTC.

This clone was seen only once. The V and J genes are TRBV6-5 and TRBJ1-5; TRBD1 matches at 7 bases. The CDR3 has 15 amino acids. V lost 0 bases to trimming and J lost 3 bases; unmatched junction nucleotides: 2. In germline, CDR1 is MNHEY, CDR2 SVGAGI. In nucleotides, the CDR3 is TGTGCCAGCAGTTACTCGGGACAGTCCAATCAGCCCCAGCATTTT. Protein sequence: CASSYSGQSNQPQHF.

V gene TRBV28 combines with J gene TRBJ2-3; TRBD1 matches 9 bases. Germline CDR1 MDHEN, CDR2 SYDVKM. Trimming removed 5 bases from V and 6 bases from J; junction bases left unmatched: 9. This CDR3 is 15 amino acids long. Here the CDR3 DNA reads TGTGCCAGCAGTCCAGGGACAGGGAGGATGGATACGCAGTATTTT. Encoded protein: CASSPGTGRMDTQYF.

This chain connects TRBV30 to TRBJ2-1, with 7 bases that match TRBD2. Germline-derived CDR1 and CDR2 are GTSNPN and SVGIG (reference sequence). The CDR3 contains 15 residues. With 0 bases clipped from V and 3 bases from J, the junction kept 5 bases outside the gene matches. The CDR3 region is CAWSVQSGVYNEQFF. The CDR3 DNA is TGTGCCTGGAGTGTACAAAGCGGGGTCTACAATGAGCAGTTCTTC. Full variable domain (rest looked up from reference TRBV30 and TRBJ2-1): SQTIHQWPATLVQPVGSPLSLECTVEGTSNPNLYWYRQAAGRGLQLLFYSVGIGQISSEVPQNLSASRPQDRQFILSSKKLLLSDSGFYLCAWSVQSGVYNEQFFGPGTRLTVL.

The chain employs TRBV19 and TRBJ2-1; TRBD1 is a possible D gene (6 bases). The V end lost 4 bases, the J end lost 7 bases, and 8 bases lay between the germline ends. The germline V gene encodes CDR1 LNHDA and CDR2 SQIVND (reference sequence). The CDR3 consists of 12 residues. The CDR3 is CASSTGVNEQFF. The CDR3 DNA reads TGTGCCAGTAGTACAGGGGTGAATGAGCAGTTCTTC.

V usage is TRBV6-5 and J usage is TRBJ2-3; D call uncertain. CDR1 and CDR2 from the germline V gene are MNHEY and SVGAGI. The CDR3 contains 12 residues. V lost 8 bases, J lost 0 bases, and 6 bases lay in between. CDR3: CASLSSTDTQYF. CDR3 nucleotide sequence: TGTGCCAGCCTGAGTAGCACAGATACGCAGTATTTT.